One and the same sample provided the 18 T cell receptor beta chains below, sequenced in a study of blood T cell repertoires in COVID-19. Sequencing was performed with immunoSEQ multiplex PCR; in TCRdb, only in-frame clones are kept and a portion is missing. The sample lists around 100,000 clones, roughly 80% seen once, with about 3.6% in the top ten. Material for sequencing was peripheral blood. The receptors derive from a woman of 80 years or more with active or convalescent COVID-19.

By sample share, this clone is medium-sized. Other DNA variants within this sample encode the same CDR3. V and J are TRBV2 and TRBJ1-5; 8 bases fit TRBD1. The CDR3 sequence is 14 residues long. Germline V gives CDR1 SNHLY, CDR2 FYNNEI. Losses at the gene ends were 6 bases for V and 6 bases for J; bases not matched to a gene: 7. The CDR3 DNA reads TGTGCCAGCAGCGGTGGACAGGGAGCTCAGCCCCAGCATTTT. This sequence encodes CASSGGQGAQPQHF. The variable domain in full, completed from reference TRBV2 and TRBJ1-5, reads EPEVTQTPSHQVTQMGQEVILRCVPISNHLYFYWYRQILGQKVEFLVSFYNNEISEKSEIFDDQFSVERPDGSNFTLKIRSTKLEDSAMYFCASSGGQGAQPQHFGDGTRLSIL.

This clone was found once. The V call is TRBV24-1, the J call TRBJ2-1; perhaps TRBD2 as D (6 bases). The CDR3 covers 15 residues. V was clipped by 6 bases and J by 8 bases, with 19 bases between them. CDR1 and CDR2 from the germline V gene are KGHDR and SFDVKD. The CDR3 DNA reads TGTGCCACCAGTCGCGGGACCCACGGGTCGGATGAGCAGTTCTTC. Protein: CATSRGTHGSDEQFF.

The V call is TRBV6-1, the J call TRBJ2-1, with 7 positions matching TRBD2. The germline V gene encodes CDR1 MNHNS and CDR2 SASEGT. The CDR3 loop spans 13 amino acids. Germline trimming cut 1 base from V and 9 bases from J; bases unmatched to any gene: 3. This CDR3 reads CASSEGLAGEQFF. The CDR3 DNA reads TGTGCCAGCAGTGAAGGACTAGCCGGTGAGCAGTTCTTC.

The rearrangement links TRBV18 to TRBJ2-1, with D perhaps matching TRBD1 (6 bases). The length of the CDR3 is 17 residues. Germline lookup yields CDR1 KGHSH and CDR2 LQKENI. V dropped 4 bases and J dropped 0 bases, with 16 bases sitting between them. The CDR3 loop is CASSLQGQSSSYNEQFF. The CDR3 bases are TGTGCCAGCTCACTTCAGGGACAATCTAGCTCCTACAATGAGCAGTTCTTC. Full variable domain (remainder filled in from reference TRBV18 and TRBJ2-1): NAGVMQNPRHLVRRRGQEARLRCSPMKGHSHVYWYRQLPEEGLKFMVYLQKENIIDESGMPKERFSAEFPKEGPSILRIQQVVRGDSAAYFCASSLQGQSSSYNEQFFGPGTRLTVL.

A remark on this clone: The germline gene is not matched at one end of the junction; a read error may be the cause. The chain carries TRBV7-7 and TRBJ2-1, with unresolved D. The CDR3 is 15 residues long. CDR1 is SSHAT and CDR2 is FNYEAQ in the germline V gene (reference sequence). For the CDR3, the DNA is TGTGCTAGCAGCCTAAGCGTCGGGTCCTACAATGAGCAGTTCTTC. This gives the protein CASSLSVGSYNEQFF.

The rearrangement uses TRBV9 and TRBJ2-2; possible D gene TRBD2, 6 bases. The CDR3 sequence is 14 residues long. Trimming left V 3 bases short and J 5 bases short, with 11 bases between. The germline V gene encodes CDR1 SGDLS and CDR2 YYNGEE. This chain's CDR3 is CASSAWDWTGELFF. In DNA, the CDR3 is TGTGCCAGCAGCGCCTGGGACTGGACCGGGGAGCTGTTTTTT.

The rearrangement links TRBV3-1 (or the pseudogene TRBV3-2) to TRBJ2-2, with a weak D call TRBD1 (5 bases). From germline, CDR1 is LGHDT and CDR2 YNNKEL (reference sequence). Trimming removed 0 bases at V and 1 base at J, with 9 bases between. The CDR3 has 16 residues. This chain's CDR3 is CASSQEGAQNTGELFF. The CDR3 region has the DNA TGTGCCAGCAGCCAAGAAGGGGCTCAGAACACCGGGGAGCTGTTTTTT.

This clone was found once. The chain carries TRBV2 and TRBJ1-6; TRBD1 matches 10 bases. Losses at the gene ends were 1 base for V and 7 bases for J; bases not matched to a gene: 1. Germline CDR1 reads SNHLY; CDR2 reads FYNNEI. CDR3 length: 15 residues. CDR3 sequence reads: CASSEGDRGNSPLHF. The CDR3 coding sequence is TGTGCCAGCAGTGAAGGGGACAGGGGCAATTCACCCCTCCACTTT.

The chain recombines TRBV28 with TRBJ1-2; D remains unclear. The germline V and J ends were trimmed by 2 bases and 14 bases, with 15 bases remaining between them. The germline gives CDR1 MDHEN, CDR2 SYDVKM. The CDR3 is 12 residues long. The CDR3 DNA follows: TGTGCCAGCAGTTTACAGGAACAAGAAAAGACCTTC. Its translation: CASSLQEQEKTF.

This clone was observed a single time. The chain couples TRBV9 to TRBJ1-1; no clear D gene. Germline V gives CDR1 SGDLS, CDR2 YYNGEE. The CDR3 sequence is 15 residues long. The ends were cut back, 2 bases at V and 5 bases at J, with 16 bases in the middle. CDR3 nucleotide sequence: TGTGCCAGCAGCGTTTCCGTAAGTAGAGATACTGAAGCTTTCTTT. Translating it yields CASSVSVSRDTEAFF. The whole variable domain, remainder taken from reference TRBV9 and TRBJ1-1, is DSGVTQTPKHLITATGQRVTLRCSPRSGDLSVYWYQQSLDQGLQFLIQYYNGEERAKGNILERFSAQQFPDLHSELNLSSLELGDSALYFCASSVSVSRDTEAFFGQGTRLTVV.

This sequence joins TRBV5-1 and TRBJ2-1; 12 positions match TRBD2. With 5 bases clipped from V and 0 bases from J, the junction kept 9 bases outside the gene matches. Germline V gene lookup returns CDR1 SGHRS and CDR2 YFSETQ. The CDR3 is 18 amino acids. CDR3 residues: CASSSLAGGLSSYNEQFF. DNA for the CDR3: TGCGCCAGCAGTTCACTAGCGGGGGGACTAAGCTCCTACAATGAGCAGTTCTTC.

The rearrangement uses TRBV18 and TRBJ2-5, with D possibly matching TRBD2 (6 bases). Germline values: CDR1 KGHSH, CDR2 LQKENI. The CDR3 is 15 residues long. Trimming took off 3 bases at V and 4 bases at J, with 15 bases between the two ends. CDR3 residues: CASSPGSPGGETQYF. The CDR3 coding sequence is TGTGCCAGCTCACCCGGGAGTCCTGGGGGAGAGACCCAGTACTTC.

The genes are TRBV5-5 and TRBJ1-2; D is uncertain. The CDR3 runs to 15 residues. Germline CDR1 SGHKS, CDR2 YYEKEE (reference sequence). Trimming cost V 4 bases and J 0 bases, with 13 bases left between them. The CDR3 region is CASSPTGSTNYGYTF. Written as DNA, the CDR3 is TGTGCCAGCAGCCCAACTGGGAGCACTAACTATGGCTACACCTTC.

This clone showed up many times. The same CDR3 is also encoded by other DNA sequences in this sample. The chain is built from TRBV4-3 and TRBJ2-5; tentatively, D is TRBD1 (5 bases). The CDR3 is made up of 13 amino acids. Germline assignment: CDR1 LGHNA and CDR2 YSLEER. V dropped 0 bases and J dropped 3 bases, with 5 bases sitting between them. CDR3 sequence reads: CASSQDREETQYF. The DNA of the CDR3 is TGCGCCAGCAGCCAAGACAGGGAAGAGACCCAGTACTTC.

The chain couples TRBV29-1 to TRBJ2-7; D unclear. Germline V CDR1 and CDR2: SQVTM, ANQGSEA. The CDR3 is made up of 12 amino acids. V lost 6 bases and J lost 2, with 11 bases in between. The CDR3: CSVTPGPYEQYF. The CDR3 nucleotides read TGCAGCGTCACGCCAGGCCCCTACGAGCAGTACTTC.

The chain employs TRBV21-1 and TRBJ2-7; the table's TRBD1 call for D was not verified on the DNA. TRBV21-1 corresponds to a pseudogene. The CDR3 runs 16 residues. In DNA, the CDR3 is TGTGCCAGCAGGACTTTTCGGGACAGGGGAGCCTACGAGCAGTACTTC. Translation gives CASRTFRDRGAYEQYF.

Written as DNA, the CDR3 is TGTGCCAGCTCACCCGAGCAGGGGAAGTACAATGAGCAGTTCTTC. Its translation is CASSPEQGKYNEQFF. The chain couples TRBV18 to TRBJ2-1; D is perhaps TRBD1 (6 bases). Trimming shortened V by 3 bases and J by 4 bases, and 13 bases separated the two germline ends. The CDR3 contains 15 residues. The V gene's germline CDR1 is KGHSH and CDR2 LQKENI.

DNA of the CDR3: TGTGCCAGCAGTGGGAGTTCTGTTCGGGTCCTCTCCTACGAGCAGTACTTC. It yields the protein CASSGSSVRVLSYEQYF. The chain has TRBV6-2 or TRBV6-3 and TRBJ2-7; a possible D gene is TRBD2 (5 bases). Trimming pared 5 bases from V and 0 bases from J, leaving 20 bases between. This CDR3 spans 17 amino acids. Germline CDR1 reads MNHEY; CDR2 reads SVGEGT.